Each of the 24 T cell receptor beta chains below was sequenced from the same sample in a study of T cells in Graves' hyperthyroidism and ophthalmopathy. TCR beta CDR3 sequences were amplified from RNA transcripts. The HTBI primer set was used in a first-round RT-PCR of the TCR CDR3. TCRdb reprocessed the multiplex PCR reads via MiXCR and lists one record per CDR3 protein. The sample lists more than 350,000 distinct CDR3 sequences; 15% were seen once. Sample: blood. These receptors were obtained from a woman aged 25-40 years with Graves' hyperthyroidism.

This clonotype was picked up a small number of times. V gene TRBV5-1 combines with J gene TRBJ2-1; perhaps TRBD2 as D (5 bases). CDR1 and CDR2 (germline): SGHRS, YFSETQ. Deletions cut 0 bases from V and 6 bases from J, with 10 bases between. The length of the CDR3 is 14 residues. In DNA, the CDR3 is TGCGCCAGCAGCTTGGCCGTCCGGGGCAATGAGCAGTTCTTC. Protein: CASSLAVRGNEQFF.

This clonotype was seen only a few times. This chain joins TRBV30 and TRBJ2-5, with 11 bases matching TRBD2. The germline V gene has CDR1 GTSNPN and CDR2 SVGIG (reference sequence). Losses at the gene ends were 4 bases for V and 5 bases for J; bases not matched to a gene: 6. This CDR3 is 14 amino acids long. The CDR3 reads CAWIAGGGEETQYF. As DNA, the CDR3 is TGTGCCTGGATAGCGGGAGGGGGAGAGGAGACCCAGTACTTC.

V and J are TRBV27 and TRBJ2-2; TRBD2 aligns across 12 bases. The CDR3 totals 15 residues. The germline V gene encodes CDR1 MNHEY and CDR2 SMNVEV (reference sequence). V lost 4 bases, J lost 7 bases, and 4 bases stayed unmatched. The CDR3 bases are TGTGCCAGCAGTTGGACTAGCGGGATGATCGGGGAGCTGTTTTTT. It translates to CASSWTSGMIGELFF.

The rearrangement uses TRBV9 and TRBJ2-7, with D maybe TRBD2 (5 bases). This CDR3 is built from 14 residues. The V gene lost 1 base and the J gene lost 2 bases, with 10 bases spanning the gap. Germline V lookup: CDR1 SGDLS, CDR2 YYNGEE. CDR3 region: CASSVSPGTYEQYF. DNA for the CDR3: TGTGCCAGCAGCGTAAGTCCCGGGACCTACGAGCAGTACTTC.

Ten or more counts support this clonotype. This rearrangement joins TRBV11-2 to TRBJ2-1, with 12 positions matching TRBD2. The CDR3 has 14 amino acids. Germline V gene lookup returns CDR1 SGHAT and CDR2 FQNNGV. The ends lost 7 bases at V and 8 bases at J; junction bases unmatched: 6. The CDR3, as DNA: TGTGCCAGCATCGTCGGACTAGCGGGATATGAGCAGTTCTTC. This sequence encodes CASIVGLAGYEQFF.

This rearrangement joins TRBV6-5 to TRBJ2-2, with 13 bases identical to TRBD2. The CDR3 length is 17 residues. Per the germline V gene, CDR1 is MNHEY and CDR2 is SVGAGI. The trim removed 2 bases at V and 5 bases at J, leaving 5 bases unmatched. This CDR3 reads CASSYGTSGIWTGELFF. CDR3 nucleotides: TGTGCCAGCAGTTACGGGACTAGCGGGATTTGGACCGGGGAGCTGTTTTTT.

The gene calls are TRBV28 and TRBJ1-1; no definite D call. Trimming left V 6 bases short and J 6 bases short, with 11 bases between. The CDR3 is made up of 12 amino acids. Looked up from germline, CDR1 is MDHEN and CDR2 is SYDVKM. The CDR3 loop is CASSSVGAEAFF. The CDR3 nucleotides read TGTGCCAGCAGCTCGGTGGGCGCTGAAGCTTTCTTT.

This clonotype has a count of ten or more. The CDR3 is CASSRWADYLSGANVLTF. DNA of the CDR3: TGTGCCAGCAGCCGCTGGGCTGATTACCTCTCTGGGGCCAACGTCCTGACTTTC. J is TRBJ2-6 and V is TRBV7-8; D gene uncertain. This CDR3 has 18 amino acids. Trimming took 5 bases from V and 0 from J, leaving 17 bases between them. Germline-derived CDR1 and CDR2 are SGHVS and FQNEAQ.

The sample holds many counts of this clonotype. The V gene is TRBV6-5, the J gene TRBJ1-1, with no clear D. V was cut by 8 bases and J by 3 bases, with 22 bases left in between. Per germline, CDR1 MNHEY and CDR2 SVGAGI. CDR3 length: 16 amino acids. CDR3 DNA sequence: TGTGCCAGCTCCGACGAGGCTGGAGGGTCCGACACTGAAGCTTTCTTT. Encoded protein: CASSDEAGGSDTEAFF.

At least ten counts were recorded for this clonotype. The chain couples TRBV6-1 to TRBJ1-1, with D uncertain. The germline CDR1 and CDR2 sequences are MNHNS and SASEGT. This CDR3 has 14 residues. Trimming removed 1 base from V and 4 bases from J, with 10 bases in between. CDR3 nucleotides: TGTGCCAGCAGTGAAGTTTCGGCTCGCACTGAAGCTTTCTTT. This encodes CASSEVSARTEAFF.

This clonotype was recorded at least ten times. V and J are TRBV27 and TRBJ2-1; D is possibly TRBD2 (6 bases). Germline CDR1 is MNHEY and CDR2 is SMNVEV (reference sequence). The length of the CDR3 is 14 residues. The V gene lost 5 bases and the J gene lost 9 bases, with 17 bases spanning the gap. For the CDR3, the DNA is TGTGCCAGCAGTGGGCGGGACTGGCACACTGAGCAGTTCTTC. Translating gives CASSGRDWHTEQFF.

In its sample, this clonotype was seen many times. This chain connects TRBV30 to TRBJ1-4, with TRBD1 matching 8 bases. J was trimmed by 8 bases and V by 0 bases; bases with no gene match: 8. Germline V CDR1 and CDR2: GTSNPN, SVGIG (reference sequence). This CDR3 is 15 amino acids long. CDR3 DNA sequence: TGTGCCTGGAGTGTTGGAGGACAGGGCCGGGAAAAACTGTTTTTT. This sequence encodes CAWSVGGQGREKLFF.

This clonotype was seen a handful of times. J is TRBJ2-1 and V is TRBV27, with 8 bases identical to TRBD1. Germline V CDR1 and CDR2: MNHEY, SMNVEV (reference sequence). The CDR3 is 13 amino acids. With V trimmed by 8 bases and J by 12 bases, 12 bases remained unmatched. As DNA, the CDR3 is TGTGCCAGCGGACTTAGGACAGGGATAGCGCAGTTCTTC. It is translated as CASGLRTGIAQFF.

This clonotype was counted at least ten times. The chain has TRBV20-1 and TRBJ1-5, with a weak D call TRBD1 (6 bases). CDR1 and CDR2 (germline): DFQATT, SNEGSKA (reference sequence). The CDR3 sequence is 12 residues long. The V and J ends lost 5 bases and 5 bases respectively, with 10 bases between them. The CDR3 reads CSARGLDQPQHF. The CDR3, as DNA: TGCAGTGCTCGGGGGCTTGATCAGCCCCAGCATTTT.

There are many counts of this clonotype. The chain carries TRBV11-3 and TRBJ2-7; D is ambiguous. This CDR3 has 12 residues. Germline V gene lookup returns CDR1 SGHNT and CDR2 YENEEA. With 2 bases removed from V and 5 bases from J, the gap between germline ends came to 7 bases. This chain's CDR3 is CASSLRANEQYF. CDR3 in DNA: TGTGCCAGCAGCTTAAGGGCGAACGAGCAGTACTTC.

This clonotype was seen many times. CDR3 residues: CASSVADRPDTQYF. Written as DNA, the CDR3 is TGTGCCAGCAGCGTAGCGGATAGACCAGATACGCAGTATTTT. The chain is built from TRBV9 and TRBJ2-3; D gene uncertain. V shed 0 bases and J shed 4 bases, with 9 bases lying between them. The CDR3 spans 14 residues. The germline V gene has CDR1 SGDLS and CDR2 YYNGEE.

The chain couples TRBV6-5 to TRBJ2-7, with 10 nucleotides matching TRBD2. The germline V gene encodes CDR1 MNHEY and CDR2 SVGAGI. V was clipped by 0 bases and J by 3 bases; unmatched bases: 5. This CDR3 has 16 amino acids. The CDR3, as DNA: TGTGCCAGCAGTTACTCGACTAGCGGGCCGCTCTACGAGCAGTACTTC. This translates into CASSYSTSGPLYEQYF.

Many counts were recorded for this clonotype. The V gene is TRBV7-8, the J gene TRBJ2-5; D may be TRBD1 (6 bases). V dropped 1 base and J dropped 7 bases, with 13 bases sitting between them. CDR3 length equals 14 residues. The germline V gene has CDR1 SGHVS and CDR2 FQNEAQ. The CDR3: CASSLGPIRGTQYF. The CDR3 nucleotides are TGTGCCAGCAGCTTAGGTCCTATCAGGGGGACCCAGTACTTC.

CDR3 amino acids: CASSSPPPNIQYF. The DNA for the CDR3 is TGTGCCAGTAGTTCACCCCCTCCCAACATTCAGTACTTC. The chain has TRBV19 and TRBJ2-4; D gene ambiguous. Trimming stripped 5 bases from V and 7 bases from J, with 12 bases between. Germline CDR1 is LNHDA and CDR2 is SQIVND (reference sequence). This CDR3 is built from 13 residues.

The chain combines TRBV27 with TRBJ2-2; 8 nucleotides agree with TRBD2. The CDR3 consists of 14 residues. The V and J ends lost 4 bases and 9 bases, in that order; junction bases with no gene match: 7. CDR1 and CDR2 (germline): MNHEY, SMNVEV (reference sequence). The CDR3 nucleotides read TGTGCCAGCAGTTCTCGGGAGGGCCTTAGGGAGCTGTTTTTT. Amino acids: CASSSREGLRELFF.

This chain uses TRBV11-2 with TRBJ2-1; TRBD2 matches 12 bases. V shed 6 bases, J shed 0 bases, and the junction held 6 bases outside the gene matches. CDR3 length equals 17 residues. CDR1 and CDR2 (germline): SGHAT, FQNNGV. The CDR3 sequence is CASRIGLAGNSYNEQFF. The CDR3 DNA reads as TGTGCCAGCAGAATCGGACTAGCGGGAAACTCCTACAATGAGCAGTTCTTC.

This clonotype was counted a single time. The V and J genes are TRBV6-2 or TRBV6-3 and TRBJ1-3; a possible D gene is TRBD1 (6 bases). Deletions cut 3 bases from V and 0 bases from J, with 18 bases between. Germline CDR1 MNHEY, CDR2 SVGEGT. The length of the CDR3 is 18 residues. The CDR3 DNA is TGTGCCAGCAGTTATCTCCCGGACAGCCGGAACTCTGGAAACACCATATATTTT. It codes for CASSYLPDSRNSGNTIYF.

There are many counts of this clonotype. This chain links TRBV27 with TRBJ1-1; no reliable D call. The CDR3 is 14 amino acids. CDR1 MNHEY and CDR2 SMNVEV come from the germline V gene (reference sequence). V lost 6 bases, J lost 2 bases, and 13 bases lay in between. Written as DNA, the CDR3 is TGTGCCAGCAGGGGATTGCCAGTTAACACTGAAGCTTTCTTT. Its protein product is CASRGLPVNTEAFF.

The CDR3 protein is CASGWGLSPNTGELFF. The CDR3 DNA is TGTGCTAGTGGTTGGGGACTGAGCCCGAACACCGGGGAGCTGTTTTTT. The rearrangement joins TRBV12-5 to TRBJ2-2; the D gene is possibly TRBD2 (6 bases). The CDR3 contains 16 residues. Germline V gene lookup returns CDR1 LGHNT and CDR2 FRNRAP. V was shortened by 4 bases and J by 0 bases, with 12 bases between the two germline ends.